The rows below give T cell receptor beta chains drawn from one sample of a study of technical replicates of blood from several donors. Method: immunoSEQ multiplex PCR; TCRdb's copy keeps in-frame clones and lacks some. The sample has roughly 90,000 clones, 90% to 97% seen once; the top ten hold approximately 0.35%. Material for sequencing was T cells isolated from PBMCs. The source is a human donor in good health. CDR3s leave out the opening cysteine and the closing phenylalanine or tryptophan.

v_gene	len	CDR3aa
TRBV5-8	11	ASSLQMNTEAF
TRBV10-2	9	ASSDLYEQY
TRBV19	16	ASRSLGTSLSSYNEQF
TRBV6-5	12	ASSGRGPTDTQY
TRBV7-8	12	ASSWTQGSYEQY
TRBV29-1	10	SAEGQTYEAF
TRBV7-9	12	ASSLQGRNYGYT
TRBV5-5	13	ASSLVEGSYNEQF
TRBV4-1	13	ASSQEGAGQKPQH
TRBV7-2	11	ASRPTFYNEQF
TRBV18	14	ASSPSWDRGFETQY
TRBV9	13	ASSVTGVGSYEQY